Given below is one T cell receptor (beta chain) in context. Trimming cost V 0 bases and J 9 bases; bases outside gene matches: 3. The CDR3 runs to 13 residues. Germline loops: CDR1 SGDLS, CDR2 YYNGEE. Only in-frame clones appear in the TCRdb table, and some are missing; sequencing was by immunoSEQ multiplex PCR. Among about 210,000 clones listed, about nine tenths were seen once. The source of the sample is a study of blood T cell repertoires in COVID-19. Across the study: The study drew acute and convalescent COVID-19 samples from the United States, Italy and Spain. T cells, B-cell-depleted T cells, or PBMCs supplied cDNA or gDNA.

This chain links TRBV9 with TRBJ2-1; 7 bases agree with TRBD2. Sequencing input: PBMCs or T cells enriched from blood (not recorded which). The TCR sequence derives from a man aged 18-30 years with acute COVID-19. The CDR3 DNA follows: TGTGCCAGCAGCGTAGGGACTAGTCTTGAGCAGTTCTTC. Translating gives CASSVGTSLEQFF.